This record covers a single T cell receptor (beta chain). Its cognate antigen is unknown. This record comes from a study of OX40 agonist ivuxolimab in advanced cancers. Study-wide context: Three patients had partial responses: one hepatocellular carcinoma, two cutaneous melanoma. Study findings and constraints: Partial responders dosed at 0.1-3.0 mg/kg displayed clonal expansion ranking among the lowest.

Measured with immunoSEQ multiplex PCR; TCRdb has only the in-frame clones, and not every one. The table includes 45,000 to 65,000 clones, about 81% detected once. J was trimmed by 3 bases and V by 1 base; bases with no gene match: 7. Germline V gene sequence: CDR1 SGHDT, CDR2 YYEEEE. There are 15 residues in the CDR3. This chain connects TRBV5-6 to TRBJ2-7; TRBD1 matches at 7 bases. The source was CD4+ or CD8+ T cells sorted from blood, collected in a trial of the OX40 agonist ivuxolimab. This clonotype was obtained from an adult with an advanced solid tumor such as melanoma, head and neck, liver or kidney cancer. The CDR3 region is CASSLPQGDYYEQYF. CDR3 coding DNA: TGTGCCAGCAGCTTGCCCCAGGGGGATTACTACGAGCAGTACTTC. Variable domain in full (rest from reference TRBV5-6 and TRBJ2-7): DAGVTQSPTHLIKTRGQQVTLRCSPKSGHDTVSWYQQALGQGPQFIFQYYEEEERQRGNFPDRFSGHQFPNYSSELNVNALLLGDSALYLCASSLPQGDYYEQYFGPGTRLTVT.